A single sample gave rise to the 2 T cell receptor beta chains below, sequenced in a study of T-cell memory formation after mild COVID-19. One entry per CDR3 protein, called by TCRdb with MiXCR from the 5' RACE reads. Among 350,000 to 450,000 distinct CDR3 sequences, about 24% were seen once, and the ten largest hold 7% to 9.5%. Material: PBMCs or a T cell subset sorted from them (not recorded which). These receptor sequences come from an adult woman who had mild COVID-19 (a few samples of this study predate the infection). Cell type and time point are not known.

This clonotype was observed a few times. The chain couples TRBV7-9 to TRBJ2-3; D remains unclear. The germline V gene encodes CDR1 SEHNR and CDR2 FQNEAQ (reference sequence). This CDR3 spans 13 amino acids. Between the trimmed V and J ends, which lost 5 bases and 5 bases, there was a span of 11 bases. The DNA of the CDR3 is TGTGCCAGCAGCCCCACGAGCGAAGATACGCAGTATTTT. The encoded protein is CASSPTSEDTQYF.

This clonotype has just a few counts. The gene calls are TRBV20-1 and TRBJ2-7; 7 bases map to TRBD1. CDR3 length equals 13 residues. Losses at the gene ends were 3 bases for V and 3 bases for J; bases not matched to a gene: 5. Germline V gene sequence: CDR1 DFQATT, CDR2 SNEGSKA (reference sequence). This chain's CDR3 is CSASSRDSYEQYF. CDR3 nucleotide sequence: TGCAGTGCTAGTAGTCGGGACAGCTACGAGCAGTACTTC.